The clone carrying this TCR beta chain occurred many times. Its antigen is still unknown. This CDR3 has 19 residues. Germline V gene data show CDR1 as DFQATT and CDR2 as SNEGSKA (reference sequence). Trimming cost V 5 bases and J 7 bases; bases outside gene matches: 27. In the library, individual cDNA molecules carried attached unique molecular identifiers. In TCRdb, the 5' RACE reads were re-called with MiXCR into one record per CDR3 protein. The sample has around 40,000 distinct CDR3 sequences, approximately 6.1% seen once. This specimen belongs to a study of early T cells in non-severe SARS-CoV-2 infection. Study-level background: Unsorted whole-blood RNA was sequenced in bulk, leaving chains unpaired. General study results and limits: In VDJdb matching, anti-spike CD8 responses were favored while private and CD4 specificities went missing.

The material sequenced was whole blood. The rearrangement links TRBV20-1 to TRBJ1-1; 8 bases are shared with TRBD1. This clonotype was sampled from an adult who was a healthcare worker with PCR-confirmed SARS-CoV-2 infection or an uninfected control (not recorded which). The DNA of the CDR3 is TGCAGTGCTTTTAGTGGGCTCCGGGGCAGGGGGCCCTATAACCTTGAAGCTTTCTTT. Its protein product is CSAFSGLRGRGPYNLEAFF.